This is a list of T cell receptor beta chains from one sample in a study of T cells in tumors after PD-1 blockade. Sequencing used immunoSEQ multiplex PCR; TCRdb keeps in-frame clones, though not all of them. The sample has 45,000 to 60,000 clones, over 70% seen once. The sequencing used PBMCs, collected before anti-PD-1 treatment. These receptors came from a human donor with basal cell carcinoma. CDR3s include the opening cysteine and the closing phenylalanine or tryptophan. D genes are given only for firm matches. Not every row has a clone size; where given, it reads once, few, many or a size class.

CSAPDRNTIYF | TGCAGTGCCCCGGACCGAAACACCATATATTTT | TRBJ1-3 | NA | TRBV20-1 | NA
CASPYRDEQYF | TGTGCCAGTCCCTATCGAGACGAGCAGTACTTC | TRBJ2-7 | NA | TRBV9 | NA
CASSLDTPTNTGELFF | TGTGCCAGCAGCTTAGATACACCTACGAACACCGGGGAGCTGTTTTTT | TRBJ2-2 | NA | TRBV7-9 | NA
CASSRFRDSGGYTF | TGTGCCAGCAGTCGCTTTAGGGATTCGGGAGGCTACACCTTC | TRBJ1-2 | NA | TRBV6-6 | NA
CAWSVSGELFF | TGTGCCTGGAGTGTGTCCGGGGAGCTGTTTTTT | TRBJ2-2 | NA | TRBV30 | NA
CARSVGGGNQPQHF | TGTGCCCGCAGCGTAGGGGGGGGGAATCAGCCCCAGCATTTT | TRBJ1-5 | NA | TRBV9 | NA
CAAEGFDTGELFF | TGTGCCGCGGAGGGGTTTGACACCGGGGAGCTGTTTTTT | TRBJ2-2 | NA | TRBV3-1/TRBV3-2 | few
CASSQGGRNYGYTF | TGTGCCAGCAGCCAAGGAGGCAGAAACTATGGCTACACCTTC | TRBJ1-2 | NA | TRBV3-1/TRBV3-2 | NA
CASSLGVYGYTF | TGTGCCAGCAGTCTTGGGGTTTATGGCTACACCTTC | TRBJ1-2 | NA | TRBV7-9 | NA
CASSQASGGHTDTQYF | TGTGCCAGCAGCCAAGCTAGCGGGGGGCACACAGATACGCAGTATTTT | TRBJ2-3 | TRBD2 | TRBV4-2 | NA
CASSSPGQGYNEQFF | TGTGCCAGCAGCTCTCCGGGACAGGGCTACAATGAGCAGTTCTTC | TRBJ2-1 | TRBD1 | TRBV7-2 | NA
CARSLTFLAGLNSSYNEQFF | TGTGCCAGAAGCTTGACGTTTTTAGCGGGGTTAAATAGCTCCTACAATGAGCAGTTCTTC | TRBJ2-1 | NA | TRBV7-5 | NA
CASSLPPEGGETQYF | TGTGCCAGCAGCCTTCCCCCCGAGGGGGGAGAGACCCAGTACTTC | TRBJ2-5 | NA | TRBV4-2 | NA
CASSGEGVRAFF | TGTGCCAGCAGTGGTGAGGGGGTGCGAGCTTTCTTT | TRBJ1-1 | NA | TRBV2 | NA
CASSWDNVYGYTF | TGTGCCAGCAGTTGGGACAACGTCTATGGCTACACCTTC | TRBJ1-2 | NA | TRBV7-2 | NA
CATRSEGPAANEQFF | TGTGCCACCAGGTCAGAGGGGCCCGCGGCTAATGAGCAGTTCTTC | TRBJ2-1 | NA | TRBV24-1 | NA
CASSLGTHENIQYF | TGCGCCAGCAGCTTGGGAACGCACGAGAACATTCAGTACTTC | TRBJ2-4 | NA | TRBV5-1 | medium-sized
CASSESRTLYYEQYF | TGTGCCAGCAGTGAATCTAGGACCCTGTACTACGAGCAGTACTTC | TRBJ2-7 | NA | TRBV6-1 | NA
CANQLSKNTEAFF | TGTGCCAACCAACTGAGCAAGAACACTGAAGCTTTCTTT | TRBJ1-1 | NA | TRBV7-2 | NA
CATSRGQGPLSSQPQHF | TGTGCCACCAGCAGGGGACAGGGCCCACTCTCGTCCCAGCCCCAGCATTTT | TRBJ1-5 | TRBD1 | TRBV15 | few
CASSQSLPETSGSTDTQYF | TGTGCCAGCAGCCAATCCCTACCCGAGACTAGCGGAAGCACAGATACGCAGTATTTT | TRBJ2-3 | TRBD2 | TRBV16 | NA
CASRPRRQGAYEQYF | TGTGCCAGCAGACCTCGCCGACAGGGGGCCTACGAGCAGTACTTC | TRBJ2-7 | TRBD1 | TRBV6-5 | once
CASSLEEVGFYEQYF | TGTGCCAGCAGCTTGGAAGAAGTGGGTTTTTACGAGCAGTACTTC | TRBJ2-7 | NA | TRBV5-5 | NA
CASSERGFSTEAFF | TGTGCCAGCAGTGAACGGGGGTTTTCCACTGAAGCTTTCTTT | TRBJ1-1 | NA | TRBV6-4 | NA